Shown below are 31 T cell receptor beta chains from a single sample sequenced in a study of shared clonotypes between healthy human individuals. The method was immunoSEQ multiplex PCR; TCRdb's version includes in-frame clones alone and lacks a portion of them. This sample has approximately 340,000 clones; around 79% occur once, and the top ten carry about 10%. Sequencing input: memory CD4+ T cells sorted from blood. The subset was: CD45RA-negative fraction. These receptors all stem from a man aged 25-45 years in good health.

This chain joins TRBV7-9 and TRBJ2-2, with no clear D. The germline CDR1 and CDR2 sequences are SEHNR and FQNEAQ (reference sequence). The CDR3 sequence is 11 residues long. Trimming removed 7 bases from V and 2 bases from J, with 2 bases in between. CDR3 nucleotides: TGTGCCAGCACTAACACCGGGGAGCTGTTTTTT. This sequence encodes CASTNTGELFF.

Only one count was recorded for this clone. A much larger clone lies a single base off, so this may be a read error. The V and J genes are TRBV10-3 and TRBJ2-6; D may be TRBD1 (5 bases). CDR1 and CDR2 from the germline V gene are ENHRY and SYGVKD. Trimming removed 3 bases at V and 2 bases at J, with 5 bases between. This CDR3 is 14 amino acids long. The CDR3 protein is CAISDRAGANVLTF. CDR3 DNA: TGTGCCATCAGTGACAGGGCTGGGGCCAACGTCCTGACTTTC.

The chain recombines TRBV19 with TRBJ1-1; 8 nucleotides agree with TRBD1. The CDR3 totals 16 residues. The V segment lost 4 bases and the J segment 1 base; nucleotides outside the gene matches: 8. The germline gives CDR1 LNHDA, CDR2 SQIVND (reference sequence). The CDR3 bases are TGTGCCAGTAGTACGCAGGGGGCTGGGTGGAACACTGAAGCTTTCTTT. Its translation is CASSTQGAGWNTEAFF. Full variable domain (remainder filled in from reference TRBV19 and TRBJ1-1): DGGITQSPKYLFRKEGQNVTLSCEQNLNHDAMYWYRQDPGQGLRLIYYSQIVNDFQKGDIAEGYSVSREKKESFPLTVTSAQKNPTAFYLCASSTQGAGWNTEAFFGQGTRLTVV.

This sequence joins TRBV7-9 and TRBJ2-1; 9 bases fit TRBD2. The CDR3 is made up of 15 amino acids. Looked up from germline, CDR1 is SEHNR and CDR2 is FQNEAQ (reference sequence). Germline trimming cut 5 bases from V and 3 bases from J; bases unmatched to any gene: 5. The CDR3 here is CASSTGLAIYNEQFF. The CDR3 bases are TGTGCCAGCAGCACCGGACTAGCGATCTACAATGAGCAGTTCTTC.

Here the CDR3 reads CASSIRAGGPYEQFF. DNA of the CDR3: TGTGCCAGTAGTATTCGGGCGGGAGGGCCCTATGAGCAGTTCTTC. J is TRBJ2-1 and V is TRBV19; TRBD2 matches at 9 bases. Germline V gene data show CDR1 as LNHDA and CDR2 as SQIVND (reference sequence). CDR3 length equals 15 residues. V dropped 3 bases and J dropped 8; count of bases not matched to a gene: 8.

This chain connects TRBV29-1 to TRBJ2-7; D might be TRBD1 (6 bases). V lost 7 bases and J 0 bases, leaving 13 bases between the germline ends. Germline V gene data show CDR1 as SQVTM and CDR2 as ANQGSEA. The CDR3 is made up of 13 amino acids. The CDR3 sequence: CSGWDTGSYEQYF. The CDR3 nucleotides are TGCAGCGGCTGGGACACGGGCTCCTACGAGCAGTACTTC.

The V and J genes are TRBV5-5 and TRBJ2-5; D not resolved. Germline V gene lookup returns CDR1 SGHKS and CDR2 YYEKEE (reference sequence). The CDR3 is 14 residues long. Trimming cost V 0 bases and J 9 bases, with 15 bases left between them. CDR3 bases: TGTGCCAGCAGCTTGGATGTGGGGTATGACGCCCAGTACTTC. Translated: CASSLDVGYDAQYF.

This clone turned up a few times. J is TRBJ1-3 and V is TRBV2; D possibly corresponds to TRBD1 (5 bases). V lost 6 bases and J 14 bases, leaving 17 bases between the germline ends. The CDR3 spans 12 residues. The germline V gene encodes CDR1 SNHLY and CDR2 FYNNEI. The chain's CDR3 is CASRNRDPGLYF. CDR3 coding DNA: TGTGCCAGCAGAAACCGGGACCCCGGCCTATATTTT.

This chain connects TRBV5-1 to TRBJ2-7, with a weak D call TRBD1 (6 bases). Looked up from germline, CDR1 is SGHRS and CDR2 is YFSETQ. The CDR3 is 14 amino acids. With 5 bases removed from V and 6 bases from J, the gap between germline ends came to 18 bases. The CDR3: CASREGIQGSEQYF. DNA for the CDR3: TGCGCCAGCAGAGAAGGGATACAGGGATCCGAGCAGTACTTC.

This chain uses TRBV18 with TRBJ2-1; TRBD1 matches 10 bases. Germline V CDR1 and CDR2: KGHSH, LQKENI. V shed 3 bases, J shed 0 bases, and the junction held 8 bases outside the gene matches. This CDR3 is built from 18 residues. In nucleotides, the CDR3 is TGTGCCAGCTCACCGGCGACAGGGGGCGTCGGCTCCTACAATGAGCAGTTCTTC. This translates into CASSPATGGVGSYNEQFF.

In its sample, this clone was seen a few times. The J gene is TRBJ2-1, the V gene TRBV5-4, with D possibly matching TRBD2 (6 bases). This CDR3 has 16 residues. V lost 4 bases and J 6 bases, leaving 20 bases between the germline ends. Germline values: CDR1 SGHNT, CDR2 YYREEE (reference sequence). The CDR3 region has the DNA TGTGCCAGCAGCCACCGCCGGGACTTAACCCCCAATGAGCAGTTCTTC. Protein: CASSHRRDLTPNEQFF.

This chain uses TRBV19 with TRBJ1-1; TRBD1 matches 10 bases. The ends lost 6 bases at V and 4 bases at J; junction bases unmatched: 5. Germline V CDR1 and CDR2: LNHDA, SQIVND (reference sequence). This CDR3 is built from 14 residues. In DNA, the CDR3 is TGTGCCAGTAGGACAGGGGGCGCTGGCACTGAAGCTTTCTTT. Translation: CASRTGGAGTEAFF.

V gene TRBV5-1 combines with J gene TRBJ1-1; 10 bases match TRBD1. The trim removed 4 bases at V and 6 bases at J, leaving 6 bases unmatched. This CDR3 is 14 amino acids long. Germline lookup yields CDR1 SGHRS and CDR2 YFSETQ. CDR3 DNA sequence: TGCGCCAGCAGCGACACCGGGACAGGGGCTGAAGCTTTCTTT. This sequence encodes CASSDTGTGAEAFF.

V gene TRBV29-1 combines with J gene TRBJ2-1; TRBD2 aligns across 9 bases. There are 13 residues in the CDR3. Unmatched junction bases numbered 3, after V lost 3 bases and J lost 6 bases. Germline V gene lookup returns CDR1 SQVTM and CDR2 ANQGSEA. The CDR3 DNA reads TGCAGCGTTGATCGGCGGGAGGGCAATGAGCAGTTCTTC. This translates into CSVDRREGNEQFF.

This clone was picked up a small number of times. The chain employs TRBV19 and TRBJ2-2, with TRBD2 as a possible D gene (6 bases). The CDR3 runs 14 residues. Trimming left V 6 bases short and J 2 bases short, with 10 bases between. In germline, CDR1 is LNHDA, CDR2 SQIVND (reference sequence). The CDR3 region is CASRRDSNTGELFF. The CDR3 nucleotides are TGTGCCAGTAGGAGGGACTCCAACACCGGGGAGCTGTTTTTT. The full variable domain, completed using reference TRBV19 and TRBJ2-2, is DGGITQSPKYLFRKEGQNVTLSCEQNLNHDAMYWYRQDPGQGLRLIYYSQIVNDFQKGDIAEGYSVSREKKESFPLTVTSAQKNPTAFYLCASRRDSNTGELFFGEGSRLTVL.

The V and J genes are TRBV7-2 and TRBJ1-2, with no clear D. The CDR3 spans 14 residues. Germline V gives CDR1 SGHTA, CDR2 FQGNSA. With 6 bases removed from V and 6 bases from J, the gap between germline ends came to 17 bases. This CDR3 is CASSRAASSDGYTF. The CDR3 coding sequence is TGTGCCAGCAGTAGGGCAGCGAGTTCAGATGGCTACACCTTC.

This chain uses TRBV30 with TRBJ2-7, with D possibly called TRBD1 or TRBD2 (6 bases each). Trimming removed 2 bases from V and 2 bases from J, with 10 bases in between. Germline-derived CDR1 and CDR2 are GTSNPN and SVGIG (reference sequence). CDR3 size: 13 residues. CDR3 protein: CAWSNGGPYEQYF. CDR3 in DNA: TGTGCCTGGAGTAATGGGGGGCCCTACGAGCAGTACTTC.

In this sample, this clone turned up once. The chain's CDR3 is CATSRDRKETQYF. DNA for the CDR3: TGTGCCACCAGCAGGGACAGGAAAGAGACCCAGTACTTC. V and J are TRBV15 and TRBJ2-5, with 7 bases matching TRBD1. This CDR3 is built from 13 residues. The junction had 1 base not matched to a gene; V was cut back by 3 bases and J by 3 bases. The germline CDR1 and CDR2 sequences are LNHNV and YYDKDF (reference sequence).

The chain has TRBV6-6 and TRBJ1-5; D remains unclear. V lost 0 bases, J lost 6 bases, and 6 bases lay in between. Per germline, CDR1 MNHNY and CDR2 SVGAGI (reference sequence). CDR3 length equals 13 residues. In DNA form, the CDR3 reads TGTGCCAGCAGTTACTCGAGTGGTCAGCCCCAGCATTTT. Translated, it gives CASSYSSGQPQHF.

The rearrangement joins TRBV30 to TRBJ1-4; D unclear. The V end lost 2 bases, the J end lost 8 bases, and 12 bases lay between the germline ends. This CDR3 spans 13 amino acids. CDR1 is GTSNPN, CDR2 SVGIG, per germline (reference sequence). CDR3 residues: CAWSFSTREKLFF. The CDR3 nucleotides read TGTGCCTGGAGTTTCTCGACCAGGGAAAAACTGTTTTTT. The complete variable domain, with remaining parts taken from reference TRBV30 and TRBJ1-4, reads SQTIHQWPATLVQPVGSPLSLECTVEGTSNPNLYWYRQAAGRGLQLLFYSVGIGQISSEVPQNLSASRPQDRQFILSSKKLLLSDSGFYLCAWSFSTREKLFFGSGTQLSVL.

The genes are TRBV14 and TRBJ2-2; 13 bases are shared with TRBD2. Trimming took 1 base from V and 8 from J; bases not matched to a gene: 10. Germline assignment: CDR1 SGHDN and CDR2 FVKESK. This CDR3 has 18 residues. CDR3 protein: CASSQASGLAGVTGELFF. CDR3 DNA sequence: TGTGCCAGCAGCCAAGCCTCCGGACTAGCGGGAGTTACGGGGGAGCTGTTTTTT.

This clone was seen many times. This chain links TRBV7-9 with TRBJ2-5; no definite D call. CDR3 length: 12 residues. Trimming pared 5 bases from V and 1 base from J, leaving 5 bases between. Germline V gives CDR1 SEHNR, CDR2 FQNEAQ (reference sequence). CDR3 nucleotides: TGTGCCAGCAGCCGGGTCCAAGAGACCCAGTACTTC. As protein: CASSRVQETQYF.

The chain combines TRBV4-3 with TRBJ2-1; D call uncertain. Germline loops: CDR1 LGHNA, CDR2 YSLEER. Trimming removed 1 base from V and 3 bases from J, with 10 bases in between. This CDR3 is built from 15 residues. CDR3 DNA: TGCGCCAGCAGCCAAGGGCTAAACTACTACAATGAGCAGTTCTTC. This sequence encodes CASSQGLNYYNEQFF.

This clone came up a few times. The chain carries TRBV5-1 and TRBJ1-2, with D possibly being TRBD1 (5 bases). The V end was cut by 0 bases, the J end by 1 base, with 10 bases between. Germline lookup yields CDR1 SGHRS and CDR2 YFSETQ. The CDR3 spans 15 residues. The CDR3 coding sequence is TGCGCCAGCAGCTTGGAAACAGGCATTAACTATGGCTACACCTTC. Amino acids: CASSLETGINYGYTF.

This chain links TRBV27 with TRBJ1-4; D is undetermined. V dropped 3 bases and J dropped 5 bases, with 10 bases sitting between them. From germline, CDR1 is MNHEY and CDR2 SMNVEV (reference sequence). The CDR3 loop spans 14 amino acids. CDR3 in DNA: TGTGCCAGCAGTTTCCCCAGGCCGAATGAAAAACTGTTTTTT. It encodes CASSFPRPNEKLFF.

This sequence joins TRBV7-3 and TRBJ2-3; 7 bases agree with TRBD1. The CDR3 is made up of 13 amino acids. V was clipped by 3 bases and J by 4 bases; unmatched bases: 1. Germline lookup yields CDR1 SGHTA and CDR2 FQGTGA. The CDR3: CASSFDRADTQYF. The DNA for the CDR3 is TGTGCCAGCAGCTTTGACAGGGCAGATACGCAGTATTTT.

The chain links TRBV11-3 to TRBJ2-1; 7 bases line up with TRBD2. Germline CDR1 and CDR2: SGHNT and YENEEA. This CDR3 region has 13 residues. V was pared by 4 bases and J by 10 bases, with 7 bases of the junction left unmatched. CDR3 sequence: CASSSRLAGEQFF. The CDR3 DNA follows: TGTGCCAGCAGCTCCCGACTAGCCGGCGAGCAGTTCTTC. Filled out from reference TRBV11-3 and TRBJ2-1, the complete variable domain reads EAGVVQSPRYKIIEKKQPVAFWCNPISGHNTLYWYLQNLGQGPELLIRYENEEAVDDSQLPKDRFSAERLKGVDSTLKIQPAELGDSAVYLCASSSRLAGEQFFGPGTRLTVL.

This rearrangement joins TRBV7-2 to TRBJ2-5; TRBD2 matches at 9 bases. Germline trimming cut 7 bases from V and 5 bases from J; bases unmatched to any gene: 8. The CDR3 has 14 amino acids. Germline-derived CDR1 and CDR2 are SGHTA and FQGNSA. Here the CDR3 DNA reads TGTGCCAGCACCCCGTTTAGCGGGAGTGAGACCCAGTACTTC. Translation gives CASTPFSGSETQYF.

This chain uses TRBV7-9 with TRBJ2-7; tentatively, D is TRBD2 (6 bases). CDR3 length: 15 amino acids. The ends were cut back, 3 bases at V and 6 bases at J, with 18 bases in the middle. Germline CDR1 and CDR2: SEHNR and FQNEAQ (reference sequence). The CDR3 nucleotides read TGTGCCAGCAGCTTGGGGGGAGGTAGCCTCGGCGAGCAGTACTTC. It yields the protein CASSLGGGSLGEQYF. The full variable domain, in which reference TRBV7-9 and TRBJ2-7 provide the parts outside the CDR3, is DTGVSQNPRHKITKRGQNVTFRCDPISEHNRLYWYRQTLGQGPEFLTYFQNEAQLEKSRLLSDRFSAERPKGSFSTLEIQRTEQGDSAMYLCASSLGGGSLGEQYFGPGTRLTVT.

The chain employs TRBV9 and TRBJ2-5; D call uncertain. The CDR3 consists of 20 residues. CDR1 and CDR2 from the germline V gene are SGDLS and YYNGEE. V was cut by 0 bases and J by 3 bases, with 27 bases left in between. In DNA form, the CDR3 reads TGTGCCAGCAGCGTAGCGACCCCGGGTCCGATGCCAGGAGTGGAAGAGACCCAGTACTTC. Its protein product is CASSVATPGPMPGVEETQYF.

The table lists this clone with a few counts. This chain connects TRBV5-4 to TRBJ2-1, with D perhaps matching TRBD2 (6 bases). Germline loops: CDR1 SGHNT, CDR2 YYREEE (reference sequence). The germline V and J ends were trimmed by 0 bases and 14 bases, with 15 bases remaining between them. CDR3 length: 13 residues. In DNA, the CDR3 is TGTGCCAGCAGCTTGGGGGGGGTATGGTCGGAGTTCTTC. Its protein product is CASSLGGVWSEFF.